Shown below are 31 T cell receptor beta chains from a single sample sequenced in a study of STAT5B mutations in CD4+ large granular lymphocyte leukemia. Clones were sequenced by immunoSEQ multiplex PCR, and TCRdb holds only the in-frame ones, with some missing. The sample has 25,000 to 40,000 clones; around 74% are singletons. The material sequenced was CD4+ T cells from blood buffy coats. The receptors derive from a human donor in good health.

The chain joins TRBV5-4 to TRBJ1-1; D not resolved. The CDR3 contains 14 residues. Germline lookup yields CDR1 SGHNT and CDR2 YYREEE (reference sequence). V dropped 0 bases and J dropped 4 bases, with 10 bases sitting between them. CDR3: CASSLDVGFTEAFF. In DNA form, the CDR3 reads TGTGCCAGCAGCTTGGATGTCGGGTTCACTGAAGCTTTCTTT.

The chain employs TRBV7-3 and TRBJ2-2; 7 bases are shared with TRBD1. The germline V gene encodes CDR1 SGHTA and CDR2 FQGTGA. This CDR3 region has 13 residues. Trimming cost V 5 bases and J 9 bases; bases outside gene matches: 6. The CDR3 spells CASSVHRGRELFF. CDR3 sequence (DNA): TGTGCCAGCAGCGTCCACAGGGGACGGGAGCTGTTTTTT.

The chain uses TRBV7-6 and TRBJ2-7, with 9 bases identical to TRBD1. The germline CDR1 and CDR2 sequences are SGHVS and FNYEAQ. The trim removed 3 bases at V and 6 bases at J, leaving 6 bases unmatched. CDR3 size: 14 residues. The CDR3 region is CASSFGQGLTEQYF. CDR3 DNA: TGTGCCAGCAGCTTTGGACAGGGGCTGACCGAGCAGTACTTC.

This clone has a single count. The chain has TRBV11-3 and TRBJ1-1; D is undetermined. The CDR3 is made up of 13 amino acids. V was pared by 3 bases and J by 0 bases, with 5 bases between. Germline V CDR1 and CDR2: SGHNT, YENEEA. The CDR3 DNA sequence: TGTGCCAGCAGCTTTAACATGAACACTGAAGCTTTCTTT. Its translation is CASSFNMNTEAFF.

This chain joins TRBV5-4 and TRBJ2-1; D tentatively fits TRBD1 or TRBD2 (5 bases each). The CDR3 totals 15 residues. Germline values: CDR1 SGHNT, CDR2 YYREEE (reference sequence). The germline V and J ends were trimmed by 0 bases and 5 bases, with 12 bases remaining between them. The CDR3 region is CASSLAPGTNNEQFF. CDR3 DNA: TGTGCCAGCAGCTTGGCCCCAGGGACCAACAATGAGCAGTTCTTC.

The chain combines TRBV7-2 with TRBJ1-2; no firm D call. This CDR3 has 16 residues. The V and J ends lost 2 bases and 4 bases respectively, with 17 bases between them. Germline-derived CDR1 and CDR2 are SGHTA and FQGNSA. The CDR3 DNA reads as TGTGCCAGCAGCTTAAAGTTCAGTCAAACGTCCTATGGCTACACCTTC. Amino acid sequence: CASSLKFSQTSYGYTF.

The chain carries TRBV25-1 and TRBJ1-2, with a possible D match to TRBD1 (5 bases). Germline V gives CDR1 MGHDK, CDR2 SYGVNS. V was trimmed by 4 bases and J by 7 bases, leaving 10 bases between them. The CDR3 is made up of 12 amino acids. The CDR3 loop is CASSAGRGGYTF. As DNA, the CDR3 is TGTGCCAGCAGTGCAGGGCGGGGTGGCTACACCTTC.

The rearrangement uses TRBV5-4 and TRBJ1-2, with a possible D match to TRBD1 (5 bases). The CDR3 runs 15 residues. Germline lookup yields CDR1 SGHNT and CDR2 YYREEE (reference sequence). Trimming removed 6 bases at V and 3 bases at J, with 18 bases between. For the CDR3, the DNA is TGTGCCAGCACCCCGGGGCCGGCCGATTACTATGGCTACACCTTC. Encoded protein: CASTPGPADYYGYTF.

The chain is built from TRBV18 and TRBJ1-5; 9 nucleotides agree with TRBD1. The CDR3 extends over 14 amino acids. Germline V lookup: CDR1 KGHSH, CDR2 LQKENI. V shed 8 bases, J shed 5 bases, and the junction held 7 bases outside the gene matches. CDR3 in amino acids: CASNTGGGDQPQHF. In nucleotides, the CDR3 is TGTGCCAGCAACACAGGGGGCGGAGATCAGCCCCAGCATTTT.

The sample holds one count of this clone. The chain links TRBV7-9 to TRBJ2-5; D gene ambiguous. This CDR3 contains 15 residues. Germline CDR1 is SEHNR and CDR2 is FQNEAQ (reference sequence). The V end was cut by 5 bases, the J end by 0 bases, with 13 bases between. The CDR3 is CASSPSVWYQETQYF. The CDR3 nucleotides are TGTGCCAGCAGCCCCTCAGTATGGTACCAAGAGACCCAGTACTTC.

CDR3 bases: TGTGCCACGGCCCCGGGACTAGCCCACAATGAGCAGTTCTTC. As protein: CATAPGLAHNEQFF. The rearrangement joins TRBV15 to TRBJ2-1; TRBD2 agrees at 9 bases. This CDR3 is built from 14 residues. V dropped 9 bases and J dropped 5; count of bases not matched to a gene: 8. Germline V CDR1 and CDR2: LNHNV, YYDKDF (reference sequence).

The genes are TRBV7-8 and TRBJ1-2; D call uncertain. Trimming shortened V by 2 bases and J by 3 bases, and 10 bases separated the two germline ends. Germline V gene sequence: CDR1 SGHVS, CDR2 FQNEAQ. The CDR3 is made up of 14 amino acids. This chain's CDR3 is CASSLWALDYGYTF. The CDR3 DNA reads TGTGCCAGCAGCTTATGGGCTCTAGACTATGGCTACACCTTC.

The chain links TRBV10-2 to TRBJ2-2, with 8 positions matching TRBD2. There are 15 residues in the CDR3. V lost 10 bases and J lost 5; bases outside the gene matches: 12. Per germline, CDR1 WSHSY and CDR2 SAAADI. CDR3 in amino acids: CATLGGGRFTGELFF. CDR3 bases: TGCGCCACCCTTGGAGGCGGGAGGTTTACCGGGGAGCTGTTTTTT.

V is TRBV11-3 and J is TRBJ2-5; 9 nucleotides agree with TRBD1. CDR1 and CDR2 from the germline V gene are SGHNT and YENEEA. The CDR3 has 18 amino acids. Germline trimming cut 3 bases from V and 2 bases from J; bases unmatched to any gene: 13. This chain's CDR3 is CASSFTRDRVSRQETQYF. CDR3 nucleotide sequence: TGTGCCAGCAGCTTTACCCGGGACAGGGTATCTCGACAAGAGACCCAGTACTTC.

This sequence joins TRBV5-4 and TRBJ2-7; TRBD2 agrees at 9 bases. Losses at the gene ends were 2 bases for V and 2 bases for J; bases not matched to a gene: 2. Germline CDR1 reads SGHNT; CDR2 reads YYREEE (reference sequence). CDR3 length: 14 amino acids. CDR3 in amino acids: CASSFGGGAYEQYF. The CDR3 nucleotides read TGTGCCAGCAGCTTCGGCGGGGGGGCCTACGAGCAGTACTTC.

This clone has just one count. The V call is TRBV2, the J call TRBJ2-5; 8 nucleotides agree with TRBD1. CDR3 length: 16 amino acids. J gave up 5 bases and V 2 bases, and 10 bases lay outside the gene matches. Per germline, CDR1 SNHLY and CDR2 FYNNEI. This CDR3 is CASSEISTGVYETQYF. The DNA for the CDR3 is TGTGCCAGCAGTGAAATTTCGACAGGGGTTTATGAGACCCAGTACTTC.

The V and J genes are TRBV5-1 and TRBJ2-3, with D unclear. Trimming removed 0 bases at V and 2 bases at J, with 13 bases between. This CDR3 is built from 16 residues. Germline V gives CDR1 SGHRS, CDR2 YFSETQ. The CDR3 loop reads CASSLEATSPTDTQYF. The DNA for the CDR3 is TGCGCCAGCAGCTTGGAGGCCACCTCCCCCACAGATACGCAGTATTTT.

The CDR3 nucleotides read TGTGCCAGCAGTAACTTAGACGGGGGGAGGGAGACCCAGTACTTC. It is translated as CASSNLDGGRETQYF. The V call is TRBV6-6, the J call TRBJ2-5; 7 bases are a match to TRBD2. This CDR3 is 15 amino acids long. Germline CDR1 is MNHNY and CDR2 is SVGAGI (reference sequence). Trimming removed 5 bases from V and 5 bases from J; junction bases left unmatched: 11.

This chain uses TRBV7-2 with TRBJ2-1; weak D call: TRBD1 (7 bases). The V and J ends lost 2 bases and 8 bases respectively, with 19 bases between them. CDR1 and CDR2 (germline): SGHTA, FQGNSA. The CDR3 consists of 16 residues. CDR3 DNA sequence: TGTGCCAGCAGCTTATCAGGGGGACTTGTTTTCGATGAGCAGTTCTTC. Protein sequence: CASSLSGGLVFDEQFF.

The V and J genes are TRBV5-6 and TRBJ2-3; possible D gene TRBD1, 5 bases. The CDR3 spans 15 residues. Trimming removed 4 bases from V and 3 bases from J, with 15 bases in between. Germline values: CDR1 SGHDT, CDR2 YYEEEE. The CDR3: CASSPLPRQTDTQYF. The DNA for the CDR3 is TGTGCCAGCAGCCCCCTCCCCCGACAGACAGATACGCAGTATTTT.

Only a few counts were recorded for this clone. V and J are TRBV6-4 and TRBJ2-2; no clear D gene. Germline V CDR1 and CDR2: MRHNA, SNTAGT. This CDR3 spans 14 amino acids. V gave up 3 bases and J gave up 1 base, with 6 bases separating them. The CDR3 protein is CASSEQMNTGELFF. The DNA of the CDR3 is TGTGCCAGCAGTGAACAGATGAACACCGGGGAGCTGTTTTTT.

The gene calls are TRBV7-7 and TRBJ2-5; 8 bases line up with TRBD1. The CDR3 has 14 residues. Unmatched junction bases numbered 5, after V lost 2 bases and J lost 6 bases. Germline CDR1 and CDR2: SSHAT and FNYEAQ (reference sequence). The CDR3 is CASSLSGQGQTQYF. DNA of the CDR3: TGTGCCAGCAGCTTATCCGGACAGGGACAGACCCAGTACTTC.

This clone came up a few times. The V and J genes are TRBV7-9 and TRBJ2-3; either TRBD1 or TRBD2 may supply D (5 bases each). V lost 6 bases and J 4 bases, leaving 17 bases between the germline ends. There are 15 residues in the CDR3. The germline gives CDR1 SEHNR, CDR2 FQNEAQ (reference sequence). DNA of the CDR3: TGTGCCAGCAGGAAGGCAGGGAGTCTTCCAGATACGCAGTATTTT. Amino acids: CASRKAGSLPDTQYF.

The gene calls are TRBV28 and TRBJ1-2; D not certain. Trimming took off 4 bases at V and 1 base at J, with 7 bases between the two ends. The germline V gene has CDR1 MDHEN and CDR2 SYDVKM. The CDR3 totals 13 residues. In DNA form, the CDR3 reads TGTGCCAGCAGTTCAGCCAGTAACTATGGCTACACCTTC. This sequence encodes CASSSASNYGYTF.

The J gene is TRBJ2-7, the V gene TRBV19, with 11 bases identical to TRBD1. CDR3 length: 13 amino acids. Trimming removed 8 bases from V and 4 bases from J; junction bases left unmatched: 4. Germline V gives CDR1 LNHDA, CDR2 SQIVND (reference sequence). CDR3 DNA: TGTGCCAGTGCGGGGACAGGGGGATACGAGCAGTACTTC. The encoded protein is CASAGTGGYEQYF. Together with reference TRBV19 and TRBJ2-7, the CDR3 gives the full variable domain: DGGITQSPKYLFRKEGQNVTLSCEQNLNHDAMYWYRQDPGQGLRLIYYSQIVNDFQKGDIAEGYSVSREKKESFPLTVTSAQKNPTAFYLCASAGTGGYEQYFGPGTRLTVT.

The J gene is TRBJ1-1, the V gene TRBV6-5; possibly TRBD1 for D (6 bases). CDR1 MNHEY and CDR2 SVGAGI come from the germline V gene. The CDR3 covers 14 residues. The ends were cut back, 6 bases at V and 4 bases at J, with 15 bases in the middle. The CDR3 sequence: CASRQGSWFTEAFF. CDR3 nucleotides: TGTGCCAGCAGACAGGGCTCGTGGTTCACTGAAGCTTTCTTT.

The rearrangement joins TRBV2 to TRBJ2-5; 7 bases are shared with TRBD1. The end of the DNA fits TRBJ2-7 better, so the J call may be wrong. Germline CDR1 and CDR2: SNHLY and FYNNEI. The CDR3 totals 12 residues. CDR3 sequence: CARGDSSYEQYF. Written as DNA, the CDR3 is TGTGCCAGAGGGGACAGCTCCTACGAGCAGTACTTC.

This clone was counted a single time. The chain has TRBV7-3 and TRBJ2-3, with TRBD2 matching over 9 bases. This CDR3 has 17 amino acids. V lost 1 base, J lost 5 bases, and 10 bases stayed unmatched. Germline CDR1 SGHTA, CDR2 FQGTGA. CDR3 bases: TGTGCCAGCAGCTTAATCATAGCGGGGGCCTTGGGAGATACGCAGTATTTT. Translated, it gives CASSLIIAGALGDTQYF.

The rearrangement links TRBV2 to TRBJ2-7; a weak D match, TRBD1 (5 bases). The CDR3 consists of 14 residues. Looked up from germline, CDR1 is SNHLY and CDR2 is FYNNEI. V was shortened by 6 bases and J by 0 bases, with 12 bases between the two germline ends. The CDR3 bases are TGTGCCAGCAGCCGACAGCCGAGCTCCTACGAGCAGTACTTC. Residues: CASSRQPSSYEQYF.

V usage is TRBV6-1 and J usage is TRBJ2-1; 11 nucleotides line up with TRBD2. Trimming removed 7 bases from V and 2 bases from J; junction bases left unmatched: 4. This CDR3 has 15 residues. Germline CDR1 and CDR2: MNHNS and SASEGT. The CDR3 sequence is CASTQGLAAYNEQFF. DNA of the CDR3: TGTGCCAGCACTCAGGGACTAGCGGCCTACAATGAGCAGTTCTTC.

The gene calls are TRBV7-2 and TRBJ1-6, with D possibly matching TRBD1 (5 bases). Germline V lookup: CDR1 SGHTA, CDR2 FQGNSA. Trimming took 5 bases from V and 4 from J, leaving 9 bases between them. There are 14 residues in the CDR3. The CDR3 is CASSLRQYNSPLHF. The CDR3 DNA reads as TGTGCCAGCAGCCTACGACAGTATAATTCACCCCTCCACTTT.